The T cell receptor (beta chain) described here comes from a study of blood T cell repertoires in COVID-19. Study background: The United States, Italy and Spain supplied acute and convalescent COVID-19 samples. Sample material is recorded as cDNA or gDNA derived from T cells, B-cell-depleted T cells, or PBMCs.

Original analysis: Quantification of nucleated cells was approximated via reference gene primer amplification. Assay used: immunoSEQ multiplex PCR; TCRdb lists only in-frame clones, some missing. V, J and clone size reflect that table, while D and trimming were determined from the DNA. The table shows over 200,000 clones, with about 90% occurring only once. The length of the CDR3 is 16 residues. Losses at the gene ends were 5 bases for V and 6 bases for J; bases not matched to a gene: 13. Germline CDR1 MNHEY, CDR2 SVGEGT. Recruitment covered 25 or so US areas and drew participants whose ages spanned roughly 18 to 100 years.

This clonotype was obtained from a young man who had been exposed to COVID-19. The sample consisted of PBMCs or T cells enriched from blood (not recorded which). The rearrangement joins TRBV6-2 or TRBV6-3 to TRBJ2-5; the match to TRBD2 covers 9 bases. CDR3 loop: CASSAPRRGGLQTQYF. The CDR3 nucleotides read TGTGCCAGCAGTGCCCCCCGGCGGGGGGGCCTGCAGACCCAGTACTTC.